This TCR beta chain was documented in a study of beta chain features in type 1 diabetes. The authors reverse transcribed all of the isolated RNA, so sequencing captured expressed TCRB transcripts. Some clones are missing from TCRdb's copy, which holds only in-frame ones; the method was immunoSEQ multiplex PCR. The profile shows 130,000 or so clones, approximately 9.8% of them singletons. This clone showed up just a few times. The CDR3 is 14 amino acids. CDR1 and CDR2 (germline): MDHEN, SYDVKM. The V end lost 2 bases, the J end lost 2 bases, and 9 bases lay between the germline ends. The origin of this receptor is a woman between 40 and 55 years old in good health. The chain uses TRBV28 and TRBJ2-5; no clear D gene. Sequenced: central memory CD4+ T cells from blood. CDR3 region: CASSLLDFQETQYF. The CDR3 DNA reads TGTGCCAGCAGTTTACTAGACTTTCAAGAGACCCAGTACTTC.